A selection of T cell receptor beta chains follows, all from one sample in a study of blood T cell repertoires in COVID-19. Clones were read by immunoSEQ multiplex PCR, and TCRdb kept only the in-frame ones, dropping some. The table records some 30,000 clones, roughly 82% of them present only once. Sequenced material: peripheral blood. These receptors originate from a human donor in a cohort sampled during active COVID-19. CDR3s leave out the opening cysteine and the closing phenylalanine or tryptophan. Fields, in order: J gene, V gene, CDR3 protein.

J gene: TRBJ2-3
V gene: TRBV9
CDR3 protein: ASSGSGGQGDTQY

J gene: TRBJ1-1
V gene: TRBV2
CDR3 protein: ASSYLGQTNTEAF

J gene: TRBJ1-2
V gene: TRBV27
CDR3 protein: ASASGGLQGGSRYGYT

J gene: TRBJ2-7
V gene: TRBV5-1
CDR3 protein: ASREGGRYEQY

J gene: TRBJ2-1
V gene: TRBV5-1
CDR3 protein: ASSLGRDSYNEQF

J gene: TRBJ2-7
V gene: TRBV5-1
CDR3 protein: ASSSGQRPYEQY

J gene: TRBJ2-6
V gene: TRBV9
CDR3 protein: ASSATRQYRGSGANVLT

J gene: TRBJ1-1
V gene: TRBV7-2
CDR3 protein: ASSDAPQGGAF

J gene: TRBJ1-5
V gene: TRBV6-5
CDR3 protein: ASSYSYRLDQPQH

J gene: TRBJ2-1
V gene: TRBV6-6
CDR3 protein: ASSGLAGVRRNEQF

J gene: TRBJ1-1
V gene: TRBV28
CDR3 protein: ASSWRGDTEAF

J gene: TRBJ1-3
V gene: TRBV20-1
CDR3 protein: SASSDSPGNTIY

J gene: TRBJ2-1
V gene: TRBV5-4
CDR3 protein: ASSLRGASYNEQF

J gene: TRBJ2-5
V gene: TRBV6-2/TRBV6-3
CDR3 protein: ASSTSGGLGETQY

J gene: TRBJ1-1
V gene: TRBV18
CDR3 protein: ASSSQNTEAF

J gene: TRBJ2-2
V gene: TRBV10-1
CDR3 protein: AAPGTGVGGELF

J gene: TRBJ1-6
V gene: TRBV9
CDR3 protein: ASSPLGLWEGNSPLH

J gene: TRBJ1-2
V gene: TRBV2
CDR3 protein: ASSPDKVDYGYT

J gene: TRBJ2-1
V gene: TRBV19
CDR3 protein: ASSRQGATYNEQF

J gene: TRBJ2-3
V gene: TRBV11-3
CDR3 protein: ASSSSKRGGQDTQY

J gene: TRBJ1-2
V gene: TRBV4-2
CDR3 protein: ASSLQPDTNYGYT

J gene: TRBJ1-6
V gene: TRBV4-1
CDR3 protein: ASSQDRGRITNSPLH

J gene: TRBJ1-1
V gene: TRBV18
CDR3 protein: ASSPPGTGISEAF

J gene: TRBJ2-1
V gene: TRBV7-8
CDR3 protein: ASSLRQNPYNEQF

J gene: TRBJ2-5
V gene: TRBV19
CDR3 protein: ASSPAGLAGALAQY

J gene: TRBJ2-7
V gene: TRBV6-1
CDR3 protein: ASSEAGGSSYEQY

J gene: TRBJ2-1
V gene: TRBV7-6
CDR3 protein: ASSLVALAEDNEQF